The next 31 T cell receptor beta chains were all read from a single sample in a study of shared clonotypes between healthy human individuals. Here immunoSEQ multiplex PCR was the method, and the copy in TCRdb shows in-frame clones only, minus some. The profile shows about 2.4 million clones, around 94% of them singletons. The sequencing input was naive CD4+ T cells sorted from blood. Subset indicated: CD45RA+ positively selected. The receptor set was obtained from a man aged 18-30 years in good health.

This clone was seen more than once but under ten times. The gene calls are TRBV2 and TRBJ1-2; D gene uncertain. Germline V gives CDR1 SNHLY, CDR2 FYNNEI. Trimming took off 7 bases at V and 1 base at J, with 13 bases between the two ends. The CDR3 has 14 amino acids. The CDR3 here is CASTIKRFNYGYTF. The CDR3 bases are TGTGCCAGCACGATCAAACGATTTAACTATGGCTACACCTTC.

This chain joins TRBV28 and TRBJ1-3; D call uncertain. This CDR3 comprises 17 residues. Germline loops: CDR1 MDHEN, CDR2 SYDVKM. With 3 bases removed from V and 1 base from J, the gap between germline ends came to 16 bases. The CDR3 reads CASSFPSGVPSGNTIYF. In DNA, the CDR3 is TGTGCCAGCAGTTTCCCCTCGGGAGTACCTTCTGGAAACACCATATATTTT.

The chain couples TRBV21-1 to TRBJ1-1. TRBV21-1 is termed a pseudogene. This CDR3 region has 17 residues. The CDR3: CASSMGAGRPGGTEAFF. CDR3 bases: TGTGCCAGCAGCATGGGGGCAGGGCGGCCGGGAGGCACTGAAGCTTTCTTT.

The count of this clone is one. The chain carries TRBV6-5 and TRBJ2-7, with 8 bases aligning to TRBD2. With 4 bases clipped from V and 6 bases from J, the junction kept 8 bases outside the gene matches. Germline V gene lookup returns CDR1 MNHEY and CDR2 SVGAGI. The CDR3 extends over 14 amino acids. The CDR3 loop reads CASSSRGGTSEQYF. CDR3 nucleotides: TGTGCCAGCAGTTCCCGGGGGGGGACCAGCGAGCAGTACTTC.

The chain links TRBV25-1 to TRBJ2-3, with a weak D call TRBD2 (5 bases). The CDR3 runs 12 residues. V shed 6 bases and J shed 7 bases, with 11 bases lying between them. Germline CDR1 MGHDK, CDR2 SYGVNS. The CDR3 is CASSLGVHTQYF. Written as DNA, the CDR3 is TGTGCCAGCAGCTTGGGAGTTCATACGCAGTATTTT.

This clone is a singleton in its sample. The V and J genes are TRBV14 and TRBJ2-1; either TRBD1 or TRBD2 may supply D (6 bases each). With 1 base removed from V and 7 bases from J, the gap between germline ends came to 14 bases. The CDR3 is 15 residues long. Germline CDR1 and CDR2: SGHDN and FVKESK. The chain's CDR3 is CASSQGGAGENEQFF. CDR3 DNA sequence: TGTGCCAGCAGCCAAGGGGGGGCAGGGGAAAATGAGCAGTTCTTC.

The chain has TRBV19 and TRBJ1-2, with a possible D match to TRBD1 (5 bases). CDR3 length equals 16 residues. V was trimmed by 5 bases and J by 3 bases, leaving 19 bases between them. CDR1 and CDR2 from the germline V gene are LNHDA and SQIVND (reference sequence). The CDR3 region is CASSGVETRGYYGYTF. For the CDR3, the DNA is TGTGCCAGTAGTGGTGTCGAGACAAGGGGTTACTATGGCTACACCTTC.

This clone was seen a single time. Here the CDR3 reads CASSFLAGADTQYF. The CDR3 coding sequence is TGTGCCAGCAGCTTTTTAGCGGGGGCAGATACGCAGTATTTT. The chain is built from TRBV7-9 and TRBJ2-3; 9 bases are shared with TRBD2. Germline V gives CDR1 SEHNR, CDR2 FQNEAQ (reference sequence). This CDR3 region has 14 residues. The trim removed 3 bases at V and 4 bases at J, leaving 2 bases unmatched.

The chain couples TRBV4-1 to TRBJ1-2; D ambiguous. The CDR3 loop spans 16 amino acids. Trimming left V 3 bases short and J 8 bases short, with 22 bases between. Germline V gives CDR1 MGHRA, CDR2 YSYEKL. The CDR3: CASSQTPADVPRGYTF. Written as DNA, the CDR3 is TGCGCCAGCAGCCAGACCCCGGCCGACGTTCCGCGAGGCTACACCTTC.

Regarding this clone: Other nucleotide sequences in the sample specify the same CDR3. V usage is TRBV30 and J usage is TRBJ2-1; a possible D gene is TRBD2 (6 bases). This CDR3 comprises 11 residues. Trimming removed 1 base from V and 8 bases from J, with 6 bases in between. Germline loops: CDR1 GTSNPN, CDR2 SVGIG (reference sequence). The CDR3 loop reads CAWSGRDEQFF. CDR3 bases: TGTGCCTGGAGTGGGAGGGATGAGCAGTTCTTC.

This chain uses TRBV4-1 with TRBJ2-7, with 8 bases matching TRBD2. Germline V gene sequence: CDR1 MGHRA, CDR2 YSYEKL. CDR3 length: 15 residues. Trimming took 6 bases from V and 4 from J; bases not matched to a gene: 11. The CDR3 DNA reads TGCGCCAGCAGACGCAGTCGGGAGGGACGGTACGAGCAGTACTTC. It is translated as CASRRSREGRYEQYF.

This clone appeared once. This sequence joins TRBV27 and TRBJ1-2; maybe TRBD1 (6 bases). The CDR3 is 17 residues long. The V and J ends lost 4 bases and 3 bases respectively, with 21 bases between them. Germline values: CDR1 MNHEY, CDR2 SMNVEV (reference sequence). The CDR3 region is CASSSSTGLLAYYGYTF. CDR3 sequence (DNA): TGTGCCAGCAGTTCCTCGACAGGCCTTTTGGCTTACTATGGCTACACCTTC.

This clone was detected a few times. J is TRBJ2-7 and V is TRBV28, with 7 bases fitting TRBD1. Germline V gives CDR1 MDHEN, CDR2 SYDVKM. The CDR3 extends over 13 amino acids. V lost 5 bases and J lost 6; bases outside the gene matches: 7. DNA for the CDR3: TGTGCCAGCAGTCCCGACAGGGCGAGCGAGCAGTACTTC. This sequence encodes CASSPDRASEQYF.

This chain connects TRBV7-2 to TRBJ1-6; D is uncertain. This CDR3 region has 13 residues. V gave up 5 bases and J gave up 9 bases, with 11 bases separating them. Germline lookup yields CDR1 SGHTA and CDR2 FQGNSA. CDR3 nucleotide sequence: TGTGCCAGCAGCGTTCCCTTGGCTTCACCCCTCCACTTT. Translation gives CASSVPLASPLHF.

With regard to this clone: Within the sample, other DNA sequences also encode this same CDR3. The J gene is TRBJ2-1, the V gene TRBV7-6, with 15 nucleotides matching TRBD2. Germline V CDR1 and CDR2: SGHVS, FNYEAQ. There are 17 residues in the CDR3. Trimming at V came to 5 bases and at J to 1 base, leaving 3 bases not matched to a gene. The CDR3 coding sequence is TGTGCCAGCAGCGCGGGACTAGCGGGGGGTTCCTACAATGAGCAGTTCTTC. Amino acids: CASSAGLAGGSYNEQFF.

The V gene is TRBV6-5, the J gene TRBJ2-7, with D possibly being TRBD1 (5 bases). V was pared by 6 bases and J by 3 bases, with 15 bases between. CDR1 and CDR2 (germline): MNHEY, SVGAGI. This CDR3 is 14 amino acids long. The CDR3 bases are TGTGCCAGCAGGCAGGGTCCTGCGGTCTACGAGCAGTACTTC. It specifies CASRQGPAVYEQYF.

The rearrangement uses TRBV11-2 and TRBJ1-1, with D uncertain. The CDR3 has 16 residues. V lost 1 base, J lost 6 bases, and 18 bases lay in between. CDR1 is SGHAT, CDR2 FQNNGV, per germline. CDR3 amino acids: CASSLVFGFDSPEAFF. The CDR3 bases are TGTGCCAGCAGCTTAGTCTTCGGGTTCGATAGCCCTGAAGCTTTCTTT.

The CDR3 region is CASRLLAGYYNEQFF. In nucleotides, the CDR3 is TGTGCCAGCAGACTACTAGCGGGTTACTACAATGAGCAGTTCTTC. This chain links TRBV6-5 with TRBJ2-1; 9 positions match TRBD2. The CDR3 sequence is 15 residues long. Germline V gene lookup returns CDR1 MNHEY and CDR2 SVGAGI. Losses at the gene ends were 6 bases for V and 3 bases for J; bases not matched to a gene: 6.

The V call is TRBV10-3, the J call TRBJ2-3; TRBD1 is a possible D gene (6 bases). The ends were cut back, 5 bases at V and 1 base at J, with 13 bases in the middle. This CDR3 region has 15 residues. Germline-derived CDR1 and CDR2 are ENHRY and SYGVKD. CDR3 DNA sequence: TGTGCCATCAGTATTCAGGGGAAGGGCACAGATACGCAGTATTTT. This encodes CAISIQGKGTDTQYF.

The gene calls are TRBV6-5 and TRBJ2-5, with 9 bases lining up with TRBD1. CDR3 size: 15 residues. With V trimmed by 8 bases and J by 3 bases, 10 bases remained unmatched. Germline-derived CDR1 and CDR2 are MNHEY and SVGAGI. This chain's CDR3 is CASSGLGQGKETQYF. In DNA form, the CDR3 reads TGTGCCAGCTCTGGGTTGGGACAGGGAAAAGAGACCCAGTACTTC.

V and J are TRBV6-1 and TRBJ1-5, with D unclear. Trimming removed 3 bases from V and 0 bases from J, with 9 bases in between. Per the germline V gene, CDR1 is MNHNS and CDR2 is SASEGT. The CDR3 runs to 15 residues. CDR3 protein: CASSDGQNSNQPQHF. CDR3 DNA: TGTGCCAGCAGTGATGGGCAGAATAGCAATCAGCCCCAGCATTTT.

V usage is TRBV25-1 and J usage is TRBJ1-4, with no clear D. This CDR3 spans 16 amino acids. V shed 4 bases and J shed 7 bases, with 19 bases lying between them. Germline V gene lookup returns CDR1 MGHDK and CDR2 SYGVNS. The CDR3 region has the DNA TGTGCCAGCAGTGGATCGAAGGGCCTGAGGGCTGAAAAACTGTTTTTT. Translating it yields CASSGSKGLRAEKLFF.

In this sample, this clone turned up a few times. V usage is TRBV12-2 and J usage is TRBJ2-4. TRBV12-2 is noted as a pseudogene. The CDR3 extends over 14 amino acids. The CDR3 region has the DNA TGTGCAAGTCGCTCCGGACGGCCCAAAAACATTCAGTACTTC. As protein: CASRSGRPKNIQYF.

This clone has just one count. The rearrangement links TRBV4-1 to TRBJ1-5, with 9 bases identical to TRBD1. This CDR3 has 15 amino acids. V lost 6 bases to trimming and J lost 6 bases; unmatched junction nucleotides: 9. Germline values: CDR1 MGHRA, CDR2 YSYEKL. The CDR3 region has the DNA TGCGCCAGCAGACCGACAGGGGGTGTCCCTCAGCCCCAGCATTTT. It encodes CASRPTGGVPQPQHF.

The J gene is TRBJ2-7, the V gene TRBV28, with D uncertain. V was clipped by 5 bases and J by 2 bases, with 10 bases between them. This CDR3 spans 13 amino acids. Germline V CDR1 and CDR2: MDHEN, SYDVKM. CDR3 nucleotides: TGTGCCAGCAGTCCCATGCCCCCCTACGAGCAGTACTTC. Its translation: CASSPMPPYEQYF.

This clone has just one count. V usage is TRBV27 and J usage is TRBJ2-2; TRBD2 matches 7 bases. Germline V gives CDR1 MNHEY, CDR2 SMNVEV (reference sequence). The J segment lost 0 bases and the V segment lost 2 bases, leaving 0 bases of the junction unmatched. The CDR3 extends over 15 amino acids. The CDR3 is CASSLSGTNTGELFF. The CDR3 DNA follows: TGTGCCAGCAGTTTAAGCGGGACGAACACCGGGGAGCTGTTTTTT.

The V gene is TRBV6-5, the J gene TRBJ1-2; 8 bases line up with TRBD1. CDR1 and CDR2 from the germline V gene are MNHEY and SVGAGI. CDR3 length: 13 amino acids. V shed 6 bases and J 8 bases; nucleotides not matched to a gene: 8. CDR3 region: CASSPRTGSGYTF. The DNA for the CDR3 is TGTGCCAGCAGCCCGCGGACAGGGAGCGGCTACACCTTC.

This clone was recorded once. The CDR3 DNA follows: TGCGCCAGCAGCTTGGGGATTACAGGGGGCACCCAGCATTTT. Translation: CASSLGITGGTQHF. The rearrangement links TRBV5-1 to TRBJ1-5; 9 nucleotides align to TRBD1. The germline V gene encodes CDR1 SGHRS and CDR2 YFSETQ. The CDR3 is made up of 14 amino acids. V gave up 0 bases and J gave up 11 bases; unmatched junction bases: 6.

The J gene is TRBJ2-5, the V gene TRBV6-7; TRBD1 might be the D (6 bases). TRBV6-7 is an open reading frame, and its role is uncertain. Between the trimmed V and J ends, which lost 5 bases and 1 base, there was a span of 8 bases. The CDR3 has 13 amino acids. The CDR3 reads CASSKDSQETQYF. DNA for the CDR3: TGTGCCAGCAGTAAGGACAGCCAAGAGACCCAGTACTTC.

CDR3 region: CASSLYEGSGANVLTF. DNA of the CDR3: TGTGCCAGTAGCCTCTATGAGGGCTCTGGGGCCAACGTCCTGACTTTC. The chain employs TRBV19 and TRBJ2-6, with D maybe TRBD2 (5 bases). V gave up 6 bases and J gave up 0 bases, with 12 bases separating them. Germline CDR1 and CDR2: LNHDA and SQIVND (reference sequence). The CDR3 runs to 16 residues.

This chain connects TRBV30 to TRBJ2-5; TRBD2 is a possible D gene (6 bases). The CDR3 runs to 14 residues. Between the trimmed V and J ends, which lost 1 base and 4 bases, there was a span of 13 bases. Germline lookup yields CDR1 GTSNPN and CDR2 SVGIG (reference sequence). The CDR3 spells CAWSAGTGGETQYF. CDR3 nucleotide sequence: TGTGCCTGGAGTGCCGGGACTGGAGGAGAGACCCAGTACTTC. The full variable domain, completed using reference TRBV30 and TRBJ2-5, is SQTIHQWPATLVQPVGSPLSLECTVEGTSNPNLYWYRQAAGRGLQLLFYSVGIGQISSEVPQNLSASRPQDRQFILSSKKLLLSDSGFYLCAWSAGTGGETQYFGPGTRLLVL.